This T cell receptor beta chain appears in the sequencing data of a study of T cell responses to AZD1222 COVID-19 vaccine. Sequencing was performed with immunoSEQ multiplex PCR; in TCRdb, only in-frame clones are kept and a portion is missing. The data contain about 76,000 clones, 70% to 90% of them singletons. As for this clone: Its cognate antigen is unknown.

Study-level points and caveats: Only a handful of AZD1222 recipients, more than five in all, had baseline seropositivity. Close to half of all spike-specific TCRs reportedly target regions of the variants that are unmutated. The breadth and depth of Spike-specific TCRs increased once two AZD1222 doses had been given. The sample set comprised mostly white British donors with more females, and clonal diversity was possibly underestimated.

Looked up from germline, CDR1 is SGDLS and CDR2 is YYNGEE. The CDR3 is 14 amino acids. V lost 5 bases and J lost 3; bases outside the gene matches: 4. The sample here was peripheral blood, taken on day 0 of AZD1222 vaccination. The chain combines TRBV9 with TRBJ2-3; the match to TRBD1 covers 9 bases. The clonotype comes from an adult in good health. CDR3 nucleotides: TGTGCCAGCAGTAGACAGGGGGTAACAGATACGCAGTATTTT. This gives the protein CASSRQGVTDTQYF.